The rows below give T cell receptor beta chains drawn from one sample of a study of graft-versus-host responses after intestinal transplantation. The method was immunoSEQ multiplex PCR; TCRdb's version includes in-frame clones alone and lacks a portion of them. Of just under 90,000 clones in the sample, 75% to 90% were seen once. Their antigens are not known. This specimen was unstimulated CD8+ T cells sorted from spleen or lymph node cells, taken before intestinal transplant. Receptors originate from a human donor who received an intestinal transplant. The CDR3 runs from the conserved cysteine through the conserved F or W. The D gene is left open where the match is weak. Only some rows state a clone size, as once, few, many or a class for expanded clones.

d_call	clone_size	v_call	j_call	cdr3_aa	cdr3_nt
TRBD1	NA	TRBV27	TRBJ1-2	CASGPHIPGGRGRYGYTF	TGTGCCAGCGGACCGCACATACCCGGAGGGAGGGGGCGGTATGGCTACACCTTC
NA	NA	TRBV10-2	TRBJ2-3	CASSDGVADTQYF	TGCGCCAGCAGTGACGGGGTCGCAGATACGCAGTATTTT
NA	NA	TRBV28	TRBJ2-3	CASSSPGETDTQYF	TGTGCCAGCAGTTCCCCGGGGGAAACAGATACGCAGTATTTT
TRBD1	NA	TRBV7-3	TRBJ2-2	CASSPGGTNTGELFF	TGTGCCAGCAGCCCAGGGGGTACGAACACCGGGGAGCTGTTTTTT
TRBD2	few	TRBV5-6	TRBJ2-1	CASSLAGDSYNEQFF	TGTGCCAGCAGCCTAGCGGGGGACTCCTACAATGAGCAGTTCTTC
TRBD2	NA	TRBV4-2	TRBJ2-7	CASSQEGTSGRSEQYF	TGTGCCAGCAGCCAAGAGGGGACTAGCGGGAGGTCCGAGCAGTACTTC
TRBD1	NA	TRBV7-8	TRBJ1-6	CASSPVLLDRASASPLHF	TGTGCCAGCAGCCCAGTCTTATTAGACAGGGCCTCGGCCTCACCCCTCCACTTT
TRBD2	NA	TRBV14	TRBJ2-1	CASSQGTSGRNEQFF	TGTGCCAGCAGCCAAGGGACTAGCGGGAGGAATGAGCAGTTCTTC
NA	few	TRBV9	TRBJ2-7	CASSPETGVYEQYF	TGTGCCAGCAGCCCCGAGACCGGGGTCTACGAGCAGTACTTC
TRBD2	NA	TRBV15	TRBJ2-1	CATSREPAGLGNEQFF	TGTGCCACCAGCAGAGAACCCGCGGGACTAGGAAATGAGCAGTTCTTC
NA	NA	TRBV6-5	TRBJ1-1	CASSYMGETEAFF	TGTGCCAGCAGTTACATGGGGGAGACTGAAGCTTTCTTT
NA	NA	TRBV11-1	TRBJ2-1	CASSVQGEQFF	TGTGCCAGCAGCGTACAGGGTGAGCAGTTCTTC
NA	NA	TRBV6-1	TRBJ1-3	CASSADFDTSSGNTIYF	TGTGCCAGCAGTGCCGACTTTGACACCTCCTCTGGAAACACCATATATTTT
NA	NA	TRBV6-6	TRBJ2-6	CASSYFIEAGANVLTF	TGTGCCAGCAGTTACTTCATAGAGGCTGGGGCCAACGTCCTGACTTTC
TRBD1	NA	TRBV12-5	TRBJ2-7	CATDRGYEQYF	TGTGCTACCGACAGGGGCTACGAGCAGTACTTC
NA	NA	TRBV5-1	TRBJ2-5	CASSEGLGGYQETQYF	TGCGCCAGCAGTGAGGGTCTGGGTGGGTACCAAGAGACCCAGTACTTC
TRBD1	NA	TRBV5-1	TRBJ1-1	CASSLNLIRTGLNTEAFF	TGCGCCAGCAGCTTGAATCTAATTAGGACAGGTCTGAACACTGAAGCTTTCTTT
TRBD1	NA	TRBV5-8	TRBJ1-5	CASSLTGVRQPQHF	TGTGCCAGCAGCTTGACAGGGGTCCGTCAGCCCCAGCATTTT
TRBD2	NA	TRBV11-2	TRBJ2-5	CASSLASGSWYQETQYF	TGTGCCAGCAGCTTGGCTAGCGGGTCTTGGTACCAAGAGACCCAGTACTTC
TRBD1	NA	TRBV11-2	TRBJ2-1	CASSFTGELQFF	TGTGCCAGCAGTTTTACAGGGGAACTGCAGTTCTTC
TRBD1	NA	TRBV18	TRBJ2-4	CASSPRDREDIQYF	TGTGCCAGCTCACCCCGGGACAGGGAGGACATTCAGTACTTC
NA	NA	TRBV20-1	TRBJ2-2	CSAFYTGELFF	TGCAGTGCCTTCTACACCGGGGAGCTGTTTTTT
TRBD2	NA	TRBV4-1	TRBJ2-3	CASSPTSGLFTDTQYF	TGCGCCAGCAGCCCGACTAGCGGGTTATTCACAGATACGCAGTATTTT
TRBD2	NA	TRBV27	TRBJ2-1	CASSPLGGAPHEQFF	TGTGCCAGCAGTCCGCTCGGGGGGGCCCCCCATGAGCAGTTCTTC
TRBD1	few	TRBV6-5	TRBJ1-2	CASSYWDRGHGYGYTF	TGTGCCAGCAGTTACTGGGACAGGGGGCACGGCTATGGCTACACCTTC
NA	NA	TRBV11-2	TRBJ1-2	CASSEGAYYGYTF	TGTGCCAGCAGCGAGGGTGCCTACTATGGCTACACCTTC
NA	NA	TRBV5-5	TRBJ1-5	CASSLAGKRQPQHF	TGTGCCAGCAGCTTGGCAGGGAAAAGGCAGCCCCAGCATTTT
NA	NA	TRBV28	TRBJ2-1	CASSFHLGPTGSYNEQFF	TGTGCCAGCAGTTTTCACCTCGGGCCTACCGGGTCCTACAATGAGCAGTTCTTC
NA	NA	TRBV4-1	TRBJ1-2	CASSQGREGGYGYTF	TGCGCCAGCAGCCAAGGCAGGGAGGGTGGCTATGGCTACACCTTC
TRBD1	NA	TRBV10-1	TRBJ1-1	CASTGDRANTEAFF	TGCGCCAGCACCGGGGACAGGGCGAACACTGAAGCTTTCTTT
TRBD1	NA	TRBV6-1	TRBJ2-5	CASSPTGGSRETQYF	TGTGCCAGCAGCCCGACAGGGGGCAGTAGGGAGACCCAGTACTTC
NA	NA	TRBV27	TRBJ1-5	CASSLSPSQPQHF	TGTGCCAGCAGTTTATCGCCGAGCCAGCCCCAGCATTTT
TRBD1	once	TRBV2	TRBJ2-7	CASSVETGSYEQYF	TGTGCCAGCAGTGTGGAGACAGGGTCCTACGAGCAGTACTTC
NA	once	TRBV7-3	TRBJ1-6	CASSSQGQGFYNSPLHF	TGTGCCAGCAGTTCCCAGGGCCAGGGTTTCTATAATTCACCCCTCCACTTT
NA	NA	TRBV7-6	TRBJ2-7	CASSLGTYSYEQYF	TGTGCCAGCAGCTTAGGGACTTACTCCTACGAGCAGTACTTC
NA	NA	TRBV28	TRBJ2-1	CASSLGGGDEQFF	TGTGCCAGCAGTTTGGGAGGTGGGGATGAGCAGTTCTTC
TRBD1	NA	TRBV19	TRBJ1-2	CASSFGQGPYGYTF	TGTGCCAGTAGTTTCGGACAGGGGCCCTATGGCTACACCTTC
TRBD2	NA	TRBV28	TRBJ2-3	CASSFPTSGRATDTQYF	TGTGCCAGCAGTTTCCCCACTAGCGGGAGGGCCACAGATACGCAGTATTTT